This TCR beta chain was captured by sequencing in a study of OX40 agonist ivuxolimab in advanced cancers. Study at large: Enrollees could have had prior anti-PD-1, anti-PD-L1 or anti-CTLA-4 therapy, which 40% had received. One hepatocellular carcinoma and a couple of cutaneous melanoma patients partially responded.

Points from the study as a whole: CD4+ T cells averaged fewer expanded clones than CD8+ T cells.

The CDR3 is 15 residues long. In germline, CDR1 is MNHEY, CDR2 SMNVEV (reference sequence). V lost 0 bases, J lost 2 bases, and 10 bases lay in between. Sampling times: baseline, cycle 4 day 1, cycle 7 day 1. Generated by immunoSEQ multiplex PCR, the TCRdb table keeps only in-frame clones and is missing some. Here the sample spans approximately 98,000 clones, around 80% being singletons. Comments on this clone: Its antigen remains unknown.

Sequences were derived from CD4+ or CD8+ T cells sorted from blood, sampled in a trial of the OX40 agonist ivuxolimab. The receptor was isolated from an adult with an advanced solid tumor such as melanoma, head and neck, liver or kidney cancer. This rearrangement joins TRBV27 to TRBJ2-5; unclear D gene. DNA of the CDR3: TGTGCCAGCAGTTTATCTTGGCGGAAACAAGAGACCCAGTACTTC. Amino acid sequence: CASSLSWRKQETQYF.